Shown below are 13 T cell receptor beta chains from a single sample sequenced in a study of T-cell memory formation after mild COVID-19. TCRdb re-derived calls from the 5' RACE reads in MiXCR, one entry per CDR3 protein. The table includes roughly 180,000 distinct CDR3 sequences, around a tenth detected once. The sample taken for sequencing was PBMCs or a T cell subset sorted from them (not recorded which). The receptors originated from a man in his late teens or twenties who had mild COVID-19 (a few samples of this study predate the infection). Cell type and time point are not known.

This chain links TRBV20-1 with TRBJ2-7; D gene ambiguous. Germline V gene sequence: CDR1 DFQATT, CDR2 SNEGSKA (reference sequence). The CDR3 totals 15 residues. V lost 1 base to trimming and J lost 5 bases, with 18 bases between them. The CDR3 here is CSARGPTRRIDEQYF. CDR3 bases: TGCAGTGCTAGAGGGCCTACTCGAAGGATCGACGAGCAGTACTTC.

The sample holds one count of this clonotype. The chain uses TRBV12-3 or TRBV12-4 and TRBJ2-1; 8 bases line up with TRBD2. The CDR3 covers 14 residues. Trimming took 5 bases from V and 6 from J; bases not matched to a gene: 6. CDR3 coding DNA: TGTGCCAGCAGTCCGGGGGGGTCCGGCAATGAGCAGTTCTTC. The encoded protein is CASSPGGSGNEQFF.

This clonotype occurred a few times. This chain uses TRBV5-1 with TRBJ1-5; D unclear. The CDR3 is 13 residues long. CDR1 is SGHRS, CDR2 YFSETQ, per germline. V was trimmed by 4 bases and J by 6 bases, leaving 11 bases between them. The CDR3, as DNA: TGCGCCAGCAGCACTGGCCGAGGTCAGCCCCAGCATTTT. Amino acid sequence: CASSTGRGQPQHF.

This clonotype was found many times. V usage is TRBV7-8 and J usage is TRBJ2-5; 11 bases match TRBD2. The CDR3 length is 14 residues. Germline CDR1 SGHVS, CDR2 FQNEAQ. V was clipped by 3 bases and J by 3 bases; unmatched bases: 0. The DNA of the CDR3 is TGTGCCAGCAGCTTGACTAGCGGGGAAGAGACCCAGTACTTC. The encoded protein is CASSLTSGEETQYF. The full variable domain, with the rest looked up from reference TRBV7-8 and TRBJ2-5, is GAGVSQSPRYKVAKRGQDVALRCDPISGHVSLFWYQQALGQGPEFLTYFQNEAQLDKSGLPSDRFFAERPEGSVSTLKIQRTQQEDSAVYLCASSLTSGEETQYFGPGTRLLVL.

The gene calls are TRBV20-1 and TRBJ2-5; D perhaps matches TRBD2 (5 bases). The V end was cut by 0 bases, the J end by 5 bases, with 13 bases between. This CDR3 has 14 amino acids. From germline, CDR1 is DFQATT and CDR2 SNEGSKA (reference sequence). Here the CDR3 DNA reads TGCAGTGCTAGAGATCCCGGGATCGGGGAGACCCAGTACTTC. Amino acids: CSARDPGIGETQYF.

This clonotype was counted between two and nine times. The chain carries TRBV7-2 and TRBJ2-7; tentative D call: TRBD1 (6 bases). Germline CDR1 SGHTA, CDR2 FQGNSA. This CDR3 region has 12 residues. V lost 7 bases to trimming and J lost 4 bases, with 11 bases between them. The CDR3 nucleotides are TGTGCCAGCACCAAACAGGGTTACGAGCAGTACTTC. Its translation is CASTKQGYEQYF.

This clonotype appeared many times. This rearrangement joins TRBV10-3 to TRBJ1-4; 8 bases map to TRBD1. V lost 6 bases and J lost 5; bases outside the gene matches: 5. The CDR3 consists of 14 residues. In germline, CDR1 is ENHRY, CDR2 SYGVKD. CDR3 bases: TGTGCCATCAGACCGGGACAGGACAATGAAAAACTGTTTTTT. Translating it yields CAIRPGQDNEKLFF.

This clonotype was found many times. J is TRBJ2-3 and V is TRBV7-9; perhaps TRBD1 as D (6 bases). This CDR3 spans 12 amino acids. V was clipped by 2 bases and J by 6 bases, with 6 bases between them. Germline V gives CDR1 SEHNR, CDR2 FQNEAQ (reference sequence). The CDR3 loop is CASSLQGDTQYF. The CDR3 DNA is TGTGCCAGCAGCTTACAGGGGGATACGCAGTATTTT.

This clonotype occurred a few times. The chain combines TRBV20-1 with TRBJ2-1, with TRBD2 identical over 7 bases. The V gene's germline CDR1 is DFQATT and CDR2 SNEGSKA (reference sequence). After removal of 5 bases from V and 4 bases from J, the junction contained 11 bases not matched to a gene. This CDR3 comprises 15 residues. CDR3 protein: CSARPIQAGYNEQFF. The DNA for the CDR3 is TGCAGTGCTCGCCCAATTCAAGCGGGGTACAATGAGCAGTTCTTC.

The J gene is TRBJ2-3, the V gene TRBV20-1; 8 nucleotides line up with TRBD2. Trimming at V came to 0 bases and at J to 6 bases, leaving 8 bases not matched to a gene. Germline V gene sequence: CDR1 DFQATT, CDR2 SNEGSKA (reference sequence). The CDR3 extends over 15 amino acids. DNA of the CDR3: TGCAGTGCTAGAGATCGCCGGCGGGGGGAGGATACGCAGTATTTT. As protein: CSARDRRRGEDTQYF.

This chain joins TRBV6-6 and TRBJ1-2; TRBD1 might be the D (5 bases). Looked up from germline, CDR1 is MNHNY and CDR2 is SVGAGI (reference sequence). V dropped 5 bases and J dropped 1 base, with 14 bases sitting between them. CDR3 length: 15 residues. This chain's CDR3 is CASSKEGTSNYGYTF. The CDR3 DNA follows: TGTGCCAGCAGTAAGGAGGGGACGAGTAACTATGGCTACACCTTC.

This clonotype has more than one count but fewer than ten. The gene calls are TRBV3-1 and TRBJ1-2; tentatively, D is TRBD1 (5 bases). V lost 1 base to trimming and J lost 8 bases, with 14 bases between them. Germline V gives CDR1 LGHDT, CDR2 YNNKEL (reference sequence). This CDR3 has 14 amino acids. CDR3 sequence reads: CASSQGVRDSGYTF. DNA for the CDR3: TGTGCCAGCAGCCAAGGTGTTAGGGACTCCGGCTACACCTTC.

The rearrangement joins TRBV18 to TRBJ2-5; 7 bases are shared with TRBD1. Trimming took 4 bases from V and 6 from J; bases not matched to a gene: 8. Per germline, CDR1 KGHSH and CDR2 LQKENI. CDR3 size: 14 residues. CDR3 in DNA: TGTGCCAGCTCACAAGGACAGGACATTCAGACCCAGTACTTC. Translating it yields CASSQGQDIQTQYF.